This T cell receptor (beta chain) originates from a study of Graves' ophthalmopathy and Graves' hyperthyroidism. This CDR3 has 16 amino acids. After removal of 5 bases from V and 5 bases from J, the junction contained 13 bases not matched to a gene. The germline V gene has CDR1 SGHDN and CDR2 FVKESK. TCR beta CDR3 regions were amplified from RNA transcripts. Second-round multiplex PCR followed a first-round RT-PCR using HTBI primers. TCRdb itself ran the multiplex PCR reads through MiXCR, one entry per CDR3 protein. The sample includes some 350,000 distinct CDR3 sequences, about 15% of them seen just once.

The chain has TRBV14 and TRBJ2-7; 9 bases map to TRBD2. The sample consisted of peripheral blood. This TCR was recovered from an adult woman with stable Graves' hyperthyroidism. DNA of the CDR3: TGTGCCAGCAGCTCTCTTTGGGCGGGAGGGCCTCACGAGCAGTACTTC. Translating it yields CASSSLWAGGPHEQYF.